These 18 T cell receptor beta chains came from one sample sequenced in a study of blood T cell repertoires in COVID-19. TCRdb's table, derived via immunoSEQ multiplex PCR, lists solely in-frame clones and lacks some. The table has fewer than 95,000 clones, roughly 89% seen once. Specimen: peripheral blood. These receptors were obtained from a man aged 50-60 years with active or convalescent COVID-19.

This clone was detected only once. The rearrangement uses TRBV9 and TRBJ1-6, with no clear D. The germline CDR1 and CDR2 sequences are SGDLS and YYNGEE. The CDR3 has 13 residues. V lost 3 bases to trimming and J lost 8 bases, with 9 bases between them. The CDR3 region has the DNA TGTGCCAGCAGCGACGGGAGCTATTCACCCCTCCACTTT. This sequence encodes CASSDGSYSPLHF. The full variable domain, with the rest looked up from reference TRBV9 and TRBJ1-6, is DSGVTQTPKHLITATGQRVTLRCSPRSGDLSVYWYQQSLDQGLQFLIQYYNGEERAKGNILERFSAQQFPDLHSELNLSSLELGDSALYFCASSDGSYSPLHFGNGTRLTVT.

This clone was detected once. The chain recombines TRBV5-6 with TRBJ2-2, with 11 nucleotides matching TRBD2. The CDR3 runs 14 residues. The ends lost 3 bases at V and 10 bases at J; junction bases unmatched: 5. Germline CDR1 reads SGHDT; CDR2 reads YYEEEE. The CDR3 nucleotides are TGTGCCAGCAGCTCACTAGCGGGAGCTAAGGAGCTGTTTTTT. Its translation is CASSSLAGAKELFF.

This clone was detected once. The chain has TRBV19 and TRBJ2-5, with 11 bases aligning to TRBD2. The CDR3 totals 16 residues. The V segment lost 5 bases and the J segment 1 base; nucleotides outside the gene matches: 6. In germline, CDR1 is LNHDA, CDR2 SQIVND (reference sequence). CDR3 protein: CASSFTSGRGQETQYF. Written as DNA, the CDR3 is TGTGCCAGTAGTTTTACTAGCGGGAGAGGCCAAGAGACCCAGTACTTC.

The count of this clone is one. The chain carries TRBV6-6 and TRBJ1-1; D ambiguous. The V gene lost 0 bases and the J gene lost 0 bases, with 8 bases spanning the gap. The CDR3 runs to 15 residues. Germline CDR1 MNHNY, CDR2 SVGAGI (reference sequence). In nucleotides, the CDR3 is TGTGCCAGCAGTTACTCCCTCGGGGTGAACACTGAAGCTTTCTTT. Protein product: CASSYSLGVNTEAFF.

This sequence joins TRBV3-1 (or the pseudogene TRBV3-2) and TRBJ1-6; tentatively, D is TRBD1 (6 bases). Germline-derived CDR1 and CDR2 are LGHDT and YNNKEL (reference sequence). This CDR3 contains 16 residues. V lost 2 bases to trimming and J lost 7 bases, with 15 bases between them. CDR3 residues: CASSQQQGGGNSPLHF. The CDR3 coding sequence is TGTGCCAGCAGCCAACAACAGGGTGGGGGAAATTCACCCCTCCACTTT.

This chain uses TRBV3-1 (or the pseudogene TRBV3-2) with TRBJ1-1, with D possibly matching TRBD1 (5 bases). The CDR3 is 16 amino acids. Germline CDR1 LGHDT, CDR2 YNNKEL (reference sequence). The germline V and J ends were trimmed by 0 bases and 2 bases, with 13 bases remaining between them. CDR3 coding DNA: TGTGCCAGCAGCCAAGATGCAGGGTTGAGAAACACTGAAGCTTTCTTT. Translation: CASSQDAGLRNTEAFF.

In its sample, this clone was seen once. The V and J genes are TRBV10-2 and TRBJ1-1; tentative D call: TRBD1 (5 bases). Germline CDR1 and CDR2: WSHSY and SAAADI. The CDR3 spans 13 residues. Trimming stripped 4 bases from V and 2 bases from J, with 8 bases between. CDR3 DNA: TGCGCCAGCAGTGGGGGCGGAAACACTGAAGCTTTCTTT. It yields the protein CASSGGGNTEAFF.

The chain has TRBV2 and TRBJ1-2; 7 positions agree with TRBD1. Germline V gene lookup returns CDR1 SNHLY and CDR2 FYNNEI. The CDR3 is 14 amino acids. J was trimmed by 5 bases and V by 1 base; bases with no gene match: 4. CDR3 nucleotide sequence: TGTGCCAGCAGTGAAGTGGACAGGACTTATGGCTACACCTTC. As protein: CASSEVDRTYGYTF.

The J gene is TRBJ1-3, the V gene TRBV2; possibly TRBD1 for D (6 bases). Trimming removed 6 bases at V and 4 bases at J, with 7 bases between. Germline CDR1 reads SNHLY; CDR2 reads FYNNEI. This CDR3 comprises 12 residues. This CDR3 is CASRGTGNTIYF. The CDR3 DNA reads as TGTGCCAGCAGGGGGACAGGAAACACCATATATTTT.

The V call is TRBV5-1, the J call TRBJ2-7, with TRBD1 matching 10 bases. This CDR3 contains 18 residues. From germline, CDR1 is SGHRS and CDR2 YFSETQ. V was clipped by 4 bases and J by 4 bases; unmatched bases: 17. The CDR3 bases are TGCGCCAGCAGCCTAAAAAGCCCCCCGGGACAGGGGCTTTACGAGCAGTACTTC. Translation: CASSLKSPPGQGLYEQYF.

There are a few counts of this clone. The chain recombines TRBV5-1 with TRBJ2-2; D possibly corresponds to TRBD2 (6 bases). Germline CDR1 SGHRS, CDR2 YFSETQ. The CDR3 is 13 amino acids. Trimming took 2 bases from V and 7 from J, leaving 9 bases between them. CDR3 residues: CASSFREHGELFF. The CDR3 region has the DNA TGCGCCAGCAGCTTCCGGGAGCACGGGGAGCTGTTTTTT.

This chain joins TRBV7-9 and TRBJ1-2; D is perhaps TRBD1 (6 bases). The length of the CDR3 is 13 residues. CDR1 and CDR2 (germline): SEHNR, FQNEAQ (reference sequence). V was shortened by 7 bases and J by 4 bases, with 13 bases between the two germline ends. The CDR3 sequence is CASTSGGFYGYTF. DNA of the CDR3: TGTGCCAGCACGTCGGGGGGCTTCTATGGCTACACCTTC.

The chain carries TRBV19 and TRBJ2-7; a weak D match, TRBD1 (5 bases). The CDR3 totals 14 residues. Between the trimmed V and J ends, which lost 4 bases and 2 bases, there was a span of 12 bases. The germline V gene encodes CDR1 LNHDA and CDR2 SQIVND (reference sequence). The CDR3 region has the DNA TGTGCCAGTAGTAGAGGAGCAGGGCCCTACGAGCAGTACTTC. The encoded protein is CASSRGAGPYEQYF.

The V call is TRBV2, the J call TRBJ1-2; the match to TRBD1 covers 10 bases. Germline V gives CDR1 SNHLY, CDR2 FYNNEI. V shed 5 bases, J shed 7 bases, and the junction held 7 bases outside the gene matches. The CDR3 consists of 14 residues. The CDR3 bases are TGTGCCAGCAGTACCTGGACAGGGGGTAGTGGCTACACCTTC. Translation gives CASSTWTGGSGYTF.

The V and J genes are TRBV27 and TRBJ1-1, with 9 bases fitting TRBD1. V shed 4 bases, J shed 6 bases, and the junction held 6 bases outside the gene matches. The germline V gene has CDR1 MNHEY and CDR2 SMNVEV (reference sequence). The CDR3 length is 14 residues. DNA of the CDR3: TGTGCCAGCAGTTCACAGGGGGCCTCCGCTGAAGCTTTCTTT. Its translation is CASSSQGASAEAFF.

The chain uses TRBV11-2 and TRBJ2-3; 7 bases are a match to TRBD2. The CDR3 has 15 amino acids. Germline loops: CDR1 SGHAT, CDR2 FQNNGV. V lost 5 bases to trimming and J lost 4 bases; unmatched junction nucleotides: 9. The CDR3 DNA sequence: TGTGCCAGCAGCCTAGCGGTTGACGGGTCAGATACGCAGTATTTT. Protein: CASSLAVDGSDTQYF.

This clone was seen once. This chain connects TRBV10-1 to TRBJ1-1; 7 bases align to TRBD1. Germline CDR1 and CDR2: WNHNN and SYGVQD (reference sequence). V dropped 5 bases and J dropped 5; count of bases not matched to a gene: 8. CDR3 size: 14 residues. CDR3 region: CASSSHNRGTEAFF. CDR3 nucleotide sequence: TGCGCCAGCAGTTCCCACAACAGGGGAACTGAAGCTTTCTTT.

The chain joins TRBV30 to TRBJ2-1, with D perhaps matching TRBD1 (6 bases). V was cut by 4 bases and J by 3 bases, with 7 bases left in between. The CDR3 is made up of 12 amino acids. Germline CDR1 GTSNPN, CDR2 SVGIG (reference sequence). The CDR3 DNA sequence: TGTGCCTGGACGGACAGCTACAATGAGCAGTTCTTC. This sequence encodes CAWTDSYNEQFF.